Listed below are T cell receptor beta chains from one sample, sequenced in a study of T cell responses to AZD1222 COVID-19 vaccine. TCRdb's table, derived via immunoSEQ multiplex PCR, lists solely in-frame clones and lacks some. The table has about 150,000 clones, 90% to 95% seen once. The starting material was peripheral blood, obtained 28 days after the second AZD1222 dose. The source of these receptors is an adult who received the AZD1222 COVID-19 vaccine. The CDR3 runs from the conserved cysteine through the conserved F or W. The order of the fields is J gene, D gene, clone size, V gene, CDR3 DNA, CDR3 protein. The D gene is left open where the match is weak. Clone size is stated in some rows and not others, as once, few, many or a class when expanded.

J gene: TRBJ2-2; D gene: NA; clone size: few; V gene: TRBV12-1; CDR3 DNA: TGTGCCAGCAGCCCAAACAGCACCGGGGAGCTGTTTTTT; CDR3 protein: CASSPNSTGELFF
J gene: TRBJ1-1; D gene: NA; clone size: once; V gene: TRBV5-1; CDR3 DNA: TGCGCCAGCAGCCTTACCGGGACCTCCTTTGAAGCTTTCTTT; CDR3 protein: CASSLTGTSFEAFF
J gene: TRBJ2-7; D gene: NA; clone size: NA; V gene: TRBV30; CDR3 DNA: TGTGCCTGGAGCTCCGACTCCTACGAGCAGTACTTC; CDR3 protein: CAWSSDSYEQYF
J gene: TRBJ1-1; D gene: TRBD1; clone size: NA; V gene: TRBV6-7; CDR3 DNA: TGTGCCAGCACTAAACAGGGGGGGACGGGGTGTGACACTGAAGCTTTCTTT; CDR3 protein: CASTKQGGTGCDTEAFF
J gene: TRBJ2-3; D gene: TRBD2; clone size: NA; V gene: TRBV3-1/TRBV3-2; CDR3 DNA: TGTGCCAGCAGCTCACGGGGGGAGCCCACAGATACGCAGTATTTT; CDR3 protein: CASSSRGEPTDTQYF
J gene: TRBJ2-2; D gene: NA; clone size: once; V gene: TRBV27; CDR3 DNA: TGTGCCAGCTCACACGGGAACACCGGGGAGCTGTTTTTT; CDR3 protein: CASSHGNTGELFF
J gene: TRBJ1-1; D gene: TRBD1; clone size: NA; V gene: TRBV6-5; CDR3 DNA: TGTGCCAGCAGTTACTGGACAGGGGGACCTAACACTGAAGCTTTCTTT; CDR3 protein: CASSYWTGGPNTEAFF
J gene: TRBJ2-2; D gene: NA; clone size: NA; V gene: TRBV11-3; CDR3 DNA: TGTGCCAGCAGCCTCTCCGGTTCGCCCGGGGAGCTGTTTTTT; CDR3 protein: CASSLSGSPGELFF
J gene: TRBJ1-2; D gene: NA; clone size: once; V gene: TRBV7-9; CDR3 DNA: TGTGCCAGCAGCGGGAAGGGGGGAGGTGATGGCTACACCTTC; CDR3 protein: CASSGKGGGDGYTF
J gene: TRBJ1-4; D gene: NA; clone size: NA; V gene: TRBV5-1; CDR3 DNA: TGCGCCAGCAGCTTGAGTCGGGATGAAAAACTGTTTTTT; CDR3 protein: CASSLSRDEKLFF
J gene: TRBJ2-7; D gene: TRBD1; clone size: NA; V gene: TRBV12-5; CDR3 DNA: TGTGCTAGTGGTTTGGTACTCGGGGACAGCACGTACGAGCAGTACTTC; CDR3 protein: CASGLVLGDSTYEQYF
J gene: TRBJ1-1; D gene: NA; clone size: NA; V gene: TRBV19; CDR3 DNA: TGTGCCAGTAGTATAGGACAGATAAACACTGAAGCTTTCTTT; CDR3 protein: CASSIGQINTEAFF
J gene: TRBJ1-1; D gene: TRBD1; clone size: NA; V gene: TRBV15; CDR3 DNA: TGTGCCACCAGCAGAGATAAACAGGGGCAAGCTTTCTTT; CDR3 protein: CATSRDKQGQAFF
J gene: TRBJ1-5; D gene: NA; clone size: once; V gene: TRBV3-1/TRBV3-2; CDR3 DNA: TGTGCCAGCAGCCAAACCAGGGGAAATCAGCCCCAGCATTTT; CDR3 protein: CASSQTRGNQPQHF
J gene: TRBJ1-1; D gene: NA; clone size: NA; V gene: TRBV7-9; CDR3 DNA: TGTGCCAGCAGCCCAGGACGGTACACTGAAGCTTTCTTT; CDR3 protein: CASSPGRYTEAFF
J gene: TRBJ2-7; D gene: TRBD1; clone size: NA; V gene: TRBV30; CDR3 DNA: TGTGCCTGGACTCGGGACAGCTACGAGCAGTACTTC; CDR3 protein: CAWTRDSYEQYF
J gene: TRBJ2-3; D gene: NA; clone size: NA; V gene: TRBV12-3/TRBV12-4; CDR3 DNA: TGTGCCAGCAGTTTTTCAAGAGATACGCAGTATTTT; CDR3 protein: CASSFSRDTQYF
J gene: TRBJ1-2; D gene: TRBD1; clone size: few; V gene: TRBV7-2; CDR3 DNA: TGTGCCACCGGTCCGGGACAGGAGTCCGGCTACACCTTC; CDR3 protein: CATGPGQESGYTF
J gene: TRBJ2-1; D gene: NA; clone size: NA; V gene: TRBV3-1/TRBV3-2; CDR3 DNA: TGTGCCAGCAGCCAAGAGACACAGAGCCACCAGTTCTTC; CDR3 protein: CASSQETQSHQFF
J gene: TRBJ1-2; D gene: TRBD1; clone size: NA; V gene: TRBV7-9; CDR3 DNA: TGTGCCAGCAGCCCTCTGGGGACAGTCGGCTACACCTTC; CDR3 protein: CASSPLGTVGYTF
J gene: TRBJ1-4; D gene: TRBD1; clone size: once; V gene: TRBV2; CDR3 DNA: TGTGCCAGCAGTCTGGGACAGGGGGTGGAAAAACTGTTTTTT; CDR3 protein: CASSLGQGVEKLFF
J gene: TRBJ2-2; D gene: NA; clone size: once; V gene: TRBV10-2; CDR3 DNA: TGCGCCAGCAGTGTGGGGCGCTACTCCACCGGGGAGCTGTTTTTT; CDR3 protein: CASSVGRYSTGELFF
J gene: TRBJ1-2; D gene: NA; clone size: NA; V gene: TRBV6-5; CDR3 DNA: TGTGCCAGCAGTTCACCGACAGTGCGGGATGGCTACACCTTC; CDR3 protein: CASSSPTVRDGYTF
J gene: TRBJ2-7; D gene: NA; clone size: NA; V gene: TRBV12-3/TRBV12-4; CDR3 DNA: TGTGCCAGCAGCCGCAGCTCCTACGAGCAGTACTTC; CDR3 protein: CASSRSSYEQYF
J gene: TRBJ1-2; D gene: TRBD1; clone size: NA; V gene: TRBV28; CDR3 DNA: TGTGCCAGCAGTTTTCGCTTACAGGGGGCTAACTATGGCTACACCTTC; CDR3 protein: CASSFRLQGANYGYTF
J gene: TRBJ1-1; D gene: NA; clone size: NA; V gene: TRBV11-3; CDR3 DNA: TGTGCCAGCAGCTTAGGAGTCGGGGTGGTCGACTATGAAGCTTTCTTT; CDR3 protein: CASSLGVGVVDYEAFF
J gene: TRBJ1-5; D gene: TRBD1; clone size: NA; V gene: TRBV2; CDR3 DNA: TGTGCCAGCAGTAAAGAGACAGGGGGTTATAGCAATCAGCCCCAGCATTTT; CDR3 protein: CASSKETGGYSNQPQHF
J gene: TRBJ1-2; D gene: TRBD1; clone size: once; V gene: TRBV4-3; CDR3 DNA: TGCGCCAGCAGCCAATTCACAGGGGTTAGGGATGGCTACACCTTC; CDR3 protein: CASSQFTGVRDGYTF
J gene: TRBJ1-1; D gene: TRBD1; clone size: NA; V gene: TRBV11-3; CDR3 DNA: TGTGCCAGCAGCTTAGGAAAATTAGGGACAGAGAACACTGAAGCTTTCTTT; CDR3 protein: CASSLGKLGTENTEAFF
J gene: TRBJ2-3; D gene: TRBD2; clone size: NA; V gene: TRBV29-1; CDR3 DNA: TGCAGCGGAAGCGGGGAGTACACAGATACGCAGTATTTT; CDR3 protein: CSGSGEYTDTQYF
J gene: TRBJ1-5; D gene: NA; clone size: NA; V gene: TRBV5-1; CDR3 DNA: TGCGCCAGCAGCTTGGAGGGAGGGAGAAATCAGCCCCAGCATTTT; CDR3 protein: CASSLEGGRNQPQHF
J gene: TRBJ1-4; D gene: NA; clone size: NA; V gene: TRBV4-1; CDR3 DNA: TGCGCCAGCAGGCGTCCGGGGCCCTTTGGTGAAAAACTGTTTTTT; CDR3 protein: CASRRPGPFGEKLFF
J gene: TRBJ1-1; D gene: TRBD1; clone size: few; V gene: TRBV20-1; CDR3 DNA: TGCAGTGCTAGTGCGACAGGGTACACTGAAGCTTTCTTT; CDR3 protein: CSASATGYTEAFF
J gene: TRBJ2-5; D gene: NA; clone size: NA; V gene: TRBV29-1; CDR3 DNA: TGCAGCGTTGAAGATCACAGTACGGAGACCCAGTACTTC; CDR3 protein: CSVEDHSTETQYF
J gene: TRBJ2-7; D gene: NA; clone size: NA; V gene: TRBV3-1/TRBV3-2; CDR3 DNA: TGTGCCAGCAGCCAAGAGGGCAGGAACTACGAGCAGTACTTC; CDR3 protein: CASSQEGRNYEQYF
J gene: TRBJ1-2; D gene: TRBD1; clone size: NA; V gene: TRBV4-2; CDR3 DNA: TGTGCCAGCAGCCAATCAAGGGACAGCAGTTCCTATGGCTACACCTTC; CDR3 protein: CASSQSRDSSSYGYTF
J gene: TRBJ2-6; D gene: TRBD1; clone size: NA; V gene: TRBV7-9; CDR3 DNA: TGTGCCAGCAGCTTACGTGCAGGGGGCGCTGGGGCCAACGTCCTGACTTTC; CDR3 protein: CASSLRAGGAGANVLTF
J gene: TRBJ1-2; D gene: NA; clone size: once; V gene: TRBV7-8; CDR3 DNA: TGTGCCAGCAGCGCCGGGGCAGGGGAAATAACGGGCTTC; CDR3 protein: CASSAGAGEITGF
J gene: TRBJ2-2; D gene: TRBD1; clone size: NA; V gene: TRBV2; CDR3 DNA: TGTGCCAGCAGCCGAGACAGGGTGCTCACCGGGGAGCTGTTTTTT; CDR3 protein: CASSRDRVLTGELFF
J gene: TRBJ2-1; D gene: NA; clone size: NA; V gene: TRBV9; CDR3 DNA: TGTGCCAGCAGCCCAAACCGGGGGAGCGACTACAATGAGCAGTTCTTC; CDR3 protein: CASSPNRGSDYNEQFF
J gene: TRBJ2-2; D gene: NA; clone size: NA; V gene: TRBV4-1; CDR3 DNA: TGCGCCAGCAGCCAAGATAAGAACAGGGGGGAGCTGTTTTTT; CDR3 protein: CASSQDKNRGELFF
J gene: TRBJ2-5; D gene: TRBD2; clone size: NA; V gene: TRBV7-2; CDR3 DNA: TGTGCCAGCAGCTCTACAGCGGGGGGGAAGGAGACCCAGTACTTC; CDR3 protein: CASSSTAGGKETQYF
J gene: TRBJ1-2; D gene: NA; clone size: NA; V gene: TRBV21-1; CDR3 DNA: TGTGCCAGCAGCCCCGAGGTGGCAGGGGGCTATTATGGCTACACCTTC; CDR3 protein: CASSPEVAGGYYGYTF
J gene: TRBJ1-3; D gene: NA; clone size: NA; V gene: TRBV20-1; CDR3 DNA: TGCAGTGCTCGGAGTAGAAACACCATATATTTT; CDR3 protein: CSARSRNTIYF
J gene: TRBJ1-5; D gene: NA; clone size: NA; V gene: TRBV2; CDR3 DNA: TGTGCCAGCAGGGTGACAGCCTATAGCAATCAGCCCCAGCATTTT; CDR3 protein: CASRVTAYSNQPQHF
J gene: TRBJ2-5; D gene: NA; clone size: NA; V gene: TRBV28; CDR3 DNA: TGTGCCAGCAGACCCTCAGGTCGCTGGGACCAAGAGACCCAGTACTTC; CDR3 protein: CASRPSGRWDQETQYF